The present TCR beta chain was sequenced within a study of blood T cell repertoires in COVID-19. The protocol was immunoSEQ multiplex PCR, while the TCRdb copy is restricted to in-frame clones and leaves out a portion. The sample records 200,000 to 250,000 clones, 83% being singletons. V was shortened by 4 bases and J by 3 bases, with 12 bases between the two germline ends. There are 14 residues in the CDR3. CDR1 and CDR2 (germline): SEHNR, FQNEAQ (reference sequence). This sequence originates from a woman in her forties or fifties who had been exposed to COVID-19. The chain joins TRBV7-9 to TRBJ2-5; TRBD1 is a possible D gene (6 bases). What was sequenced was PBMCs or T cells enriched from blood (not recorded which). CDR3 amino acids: CASSWTAEKETQYF. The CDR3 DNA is TGTGCCAGCAGCTGGACAGCTGAAAAAGAGACCCAGTACTTC. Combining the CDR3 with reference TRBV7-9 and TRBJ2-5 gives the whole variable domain DTGVSQNPRHKITKRGQNVTFRCDPISEHNRLYWYRQTLGQGPEFLTYFQNEAQLEKSRLLSDRFSAERPKGSFSTLEIQRTEQGDSAMYLCASSWTAEKETQYFGPGTRLLVL.